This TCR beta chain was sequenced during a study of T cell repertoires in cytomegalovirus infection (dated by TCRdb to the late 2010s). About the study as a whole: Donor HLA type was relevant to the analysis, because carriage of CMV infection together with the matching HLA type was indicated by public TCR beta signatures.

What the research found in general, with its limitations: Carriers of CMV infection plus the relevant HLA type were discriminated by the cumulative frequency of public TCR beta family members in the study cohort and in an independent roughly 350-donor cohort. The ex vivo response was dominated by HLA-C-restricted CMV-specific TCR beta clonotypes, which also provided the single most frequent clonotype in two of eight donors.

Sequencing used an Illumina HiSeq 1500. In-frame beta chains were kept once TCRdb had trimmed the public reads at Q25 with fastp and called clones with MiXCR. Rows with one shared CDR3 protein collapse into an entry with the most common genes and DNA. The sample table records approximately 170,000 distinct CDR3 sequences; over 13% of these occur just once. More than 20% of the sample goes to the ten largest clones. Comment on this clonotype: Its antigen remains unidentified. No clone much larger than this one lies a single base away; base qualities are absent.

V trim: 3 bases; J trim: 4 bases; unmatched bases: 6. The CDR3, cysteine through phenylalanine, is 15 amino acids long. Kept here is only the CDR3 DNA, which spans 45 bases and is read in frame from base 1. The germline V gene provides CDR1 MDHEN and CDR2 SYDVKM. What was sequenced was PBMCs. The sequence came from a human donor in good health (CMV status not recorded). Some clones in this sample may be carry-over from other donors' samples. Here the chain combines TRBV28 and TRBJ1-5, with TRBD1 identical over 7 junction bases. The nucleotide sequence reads TGTGCCAGCAGTTTGCCATCGGGACAGAATCAGCCCCAGCATTTT. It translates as CASSLPSGQNQPQHF.